Sequencing of this T cell receptor (beta chain) was carried out in a study of CD8 T cells in Susac syndrome. With random hexamers, reverse transcription was performed on about 0.45 to 1 ug of RNA. Amplification of TCR beta CDR3 across 54 Vbeta and 13 Jbeta was performed with immunoSEQ multiplex PCR. TCRdb analysed the immunoSEQ multiplex PCR reads with MiXCR anew, one entry per CDR3 protein. This repertoire shows some 180,000 distinct CDR3 sequences, about 95% found once; its top ten account for 0.085% to 0.11%. CDR3 length equals 12 residues. V lost 10 bases and J lost 3, with 13 bases in between. Germline values: CDR1 SGHVS, CDR2 FQNEAQ. Sequencing of TCR beta was performed on blood CD8+ and CD4+ T cells.

Sequenced: CD4+ T cells from PBMCs. The chain links TRBV7-8 to TRBJ2-7; no reliable D call. The TCR originated in a human donor in good health. The CDR3 loop reads CATGISYYEQYF. The DNA for the CDR3 is TGTGCCACAGGAATATCGTACTACGAGCAGTACTTC. Supplemented by reference TRBV7-8 and TRBJ2-7, the full variable domain reads GAGVSQSPRYKVAKRGQDVALRCDPISGHVSLFWYQQALGQGPEFLTYFQNEAQLDKSGLPSDRFFAERPEGSVSTLKIQRTQQEDSAVYLCATGISYYEQYFGPGTRLTVT.